The 14 T cell receptor beta chains presented below share a single source sample, sequenced in a study of T-cell reconstitution after alpha-beta-depleted transplantation in children. Unique molecular identifiers were incorporated during preparation of the TCRbeta library. TCRdb re-analysed the PCR reads in MiXCR, keeping a single row per CDR3 protein. The data show around 300,000 distinct CDR3 sequences, roughly a tenth seen once. Material: PBMCs, obtained before TCRalphabeta/CD19-depleted stem cell transplant. These receptors were collected from a boy under two years old with acute myeloid leukemia, due to receive a stem cell transplant.

This clonotype was seen ten or more times. This chain links TRBV12-3 or TRBV12-4 with TRBJ2-7, with 8 bases lining up with TRBD1. After removal of 3 bases from V and 2 bases from J, the junction contained 12 bases not matched to a gene. This CDR3 contains 17 residues. CDR3 sequence: CASSFAGEDRVPYEQYF. CDR3 sequence (DNA): TGTGCCAGCAGTTTCGCGGGCGAGGACAGGGTCCCCTACGAGCAGTACTTC.

There are a few counts of this clonotype. The chain joins TRBV10-3 to TRBJ1-2, with D maybe TRBD1 (6 bases). The CDR3 loop spans 14 amino acids. Germline CDR1 is ENHRY and CDR2 is SYGVKD. Trimming shortened V by 3 bases and J by 4 bases, and 12 bases separated the two germline ends. The CDR3 bases are TGTGCCATCAGTGACCAGGGGCGCTTCTATGGCTACACCTTC. It is translated as CAISDQGRFYGYTF.

The table lists this clonotype with many counts. The gene calls are TRBV2 and TRBJ2-2; D not certain. V lost 8 bases and J 3 bases, leaving 7 bases between the germline ends. Germline values: CDR1 SNHLY, CDR2 FYNNEI. This CDR3 has 12 amino acids. CDR3 sequence (DNA): TGTGCCAGCGATAGATACACCGGGGAGCTGTTTTTT. This codes for CASDRYTGELFF. The full variable domain, its missing parts supplied by reference TRBV2 and TRBJ2-2, is EPEVTQTPSHQVTQMGQEVILRCVPISNHLYFYWYRQILGQKVEFLVSFYNNEISEKSEIFDDQFSVERPDGSNFTLKIRSTKLEDSAMYFCASDRYTGELFFGEGSRLTVL.

This clonotype has just a few counts. This sequence joins TRBV18 and TRBJ2-3; D unclear. With 2 bases removed from V and 6 bases from J, the gap between germline ends came to 9 bases. The V gene's germline CDR1 is KGHSH and CDR2 LQKENI. The CDR3 is 13 amino acids. The CDR3 spells CASSPVARDTQYF. CDR3 DNA: TGTGCCAGCTCACCAGTGGCCCGGGATACGCAGTATTTT.

This clonotype was detected many times. The chain combines TRBV6-2 or TRBV6-3 with TRBJ2-3; the D gene is possibly TRBD2 (6 bases). V gave up 5 bases and J gave up 11 bases, with 14 bases separating them. The CDR3 is 12 residues long. CDR1 MNHEY and CDR2 SVGEGT come from the germline V gene. The CDR3 region is CASSQTSFRQYF. The CDR3 DNA reads TGTGCCAGCAGTCAGACTAGTTTTAGGCAGTATTTT.

In this sample, this clonotype turned up many times. The gene calls are TRBV6-2 or TRBV6-3 and TRBJ2-1; D is uncertain. The CDR3 sequence is 17 residues long. The V end lost 6 bases, the J end lost 0 bases, and 18 bases lay between the germline ends. Germline V gene data show CDR1 as MNHEY and CDR2 as SVGEGT. This CDR3 reads CASSFHLRRSSYNEQFF. In DNA form, the CDR3 reads TGTGCCAGCAGCTTTCACCTGCGGCGGTCCTCCTACAATGAGCAGTTCTTC.

On this clonotype itself: A much larger clone is a single base away; this may be a read error. Without the conserved terminal phenylalanine or tryptophan, this CDR3 likely stems from a read error. This chain connects TRBV5-5 to TRBJ2-3; D gene unclear. The CDR3 extends over 13 amino acids. From germline, CDR1 is SGHKS and CDR2 YYEKEE (reference sequence). V shed 4 bases and J shed 2 bases, with 8 bases lying between them. The CDR3 is CASSPLVTDTQYV. Written as DNA, the CDR3 is TGTGCCAGCAGCCCCCTAGTCACAGATACGCAGTATGTT.

This clonotype was detected ten times or more. The chain is built from TRBV25-1 and TRBJ2-1; 8 bases are shared with TRBD2. Germline V CDR1 and CDR2: MGHDK, SYGVNS. Losses at the gene ends were 8 bases for V and 0 bases for J; bases not matched to a gene: 3. The CDR3 length is 14 residues. The CDR3 sequence is CASLSGSSYNEQFF. In DNA form, the CDR3 reads TGTGCCAGCCTCAGCGGGAGCTCCTACAATGAGCAGTTCTTC.

This clonotype was detected many times. V gene TRBV7-9 combines with J gene TRBJ2-3; 11 nucleotides match TRBD2. The junction had 5 bases not matched to a gene; V was cut back by 4 bases and J by 2 bases. This CDR3 contains 16 residues. Germline CDR1 and CDR2: SEHNR and FQNEAQ (reference sequence). CDR3 region: CASSSLAGGATDTQYF. CDR3 nucleotides: TGTGCCAGCAGCTCCCTAGCGGGGGGCGCCACAGATACGCAGTATTTT.

This clonotype was seen at least ten times. The CDR3 sequence: CASSYREGLVGEQFF. In DNA, the CDR3 is TGTGCCAGCAGCTACAGGGAAGGTTTGGTAGGTGAGCAGTTCTTC. The gene calls are TRBV12-3 or TRBV12-4 and TRBJ2-1; possibly TRBD1 for D (6 bases). The ends were cut back, 6 bases at V and 9 bases at J, with 21 bases in the middle. The length of the CDR3 is 15 residues.

This clonotype was seen many times. This chain links TRBV6-2 or TRBV6-3 with TRBJ1-5; D gene uncertain. Trimming shortened V by 2 bases and J by 2 bases, and 7 bases separated the two germline ends. This CDR3 region has 14 residues. The germline gives CDR1 MNHEY, CDR2 SVGEGT. CDR3: CASSYDEGNQPQHF. Here the CDR3 DNA reads TGTGCCAGCAGTTACGATGAGGGCAATCAGCCCCAGCATTTT.

With regard to this clonotype: This may come from a read error, since a much larger clone is one base off. The chain has TRBV29-1 and TRBJ1-1; TRBD1 aligns across 8 bases. Germline V gene sequence: CDR1 SQVTM, CDR2 ANQGSEA. This CDR3 spans 13 amino acids. CDR3 region: CSVDRVLNSEAFF. CDR3 in DNA: TGCAGCGTGGACAGGGTCCTGAACTCTGAAGCTTTCTTT.

The table lists this clonotype with many counts. The chain has TRBV4-3 and TRBJ2-2; 10 bases agree with TRBD2. The CDR3 is 17 residues long. Germline loops: CDR1 LGHNA, CDR2 YSLEER. V was pared by 3 bases and J by 1 base, with 5 bases of the junction left unmatched. DNA of the CDR3: TGCGCCAGCAGCCATCCTCTAGCGGGAGTGAACACCGGGGAGCTGTTTTTT. Translating gives CASSHPLAGVNTGELFF.

Remarks on this clonotype: This sequence may be a read error, since a much larger clone differs from it by one base. The CDR3 nucleotides are TGTACCAGCAGAGAAGAGCGGGAAAAACCTTACACCGGGGAGCTGTTTTTT. Translating it yields CTSREEREKPYTGELFF. The V call is TRBV12-3 or TRBV12-4, the J call TRBJ2-2, with 7 bases matching TRBD2. The CDR3 spans 17 residues.